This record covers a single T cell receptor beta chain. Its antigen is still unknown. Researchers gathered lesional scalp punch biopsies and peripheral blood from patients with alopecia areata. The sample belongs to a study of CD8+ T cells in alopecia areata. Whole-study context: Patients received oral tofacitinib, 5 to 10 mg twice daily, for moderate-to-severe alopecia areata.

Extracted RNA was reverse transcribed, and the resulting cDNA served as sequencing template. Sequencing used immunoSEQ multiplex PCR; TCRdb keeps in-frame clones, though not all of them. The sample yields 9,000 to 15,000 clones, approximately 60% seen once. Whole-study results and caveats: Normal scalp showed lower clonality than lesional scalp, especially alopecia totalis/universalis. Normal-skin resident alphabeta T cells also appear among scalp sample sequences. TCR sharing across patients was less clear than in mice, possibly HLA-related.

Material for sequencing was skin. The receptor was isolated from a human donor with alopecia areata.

CDR3 sequence: CASSVVTGVNTEAFF. The CDR3 nucleotides are TGTGCCAGCAGCGTAGTCACGGGGGTGAACACTGAAGCTTTCTTT. The chain employs TRBV7-2 and TRBJ1-1, with D maybe TRBD1 (5 bases). The CDR3 is made up of 15 amino acids. V was cut by 5 bases and J by 0 bases, with 13 bases left in between. CDR1 and CDR2 (germline): SGHTA, FQGNSA.